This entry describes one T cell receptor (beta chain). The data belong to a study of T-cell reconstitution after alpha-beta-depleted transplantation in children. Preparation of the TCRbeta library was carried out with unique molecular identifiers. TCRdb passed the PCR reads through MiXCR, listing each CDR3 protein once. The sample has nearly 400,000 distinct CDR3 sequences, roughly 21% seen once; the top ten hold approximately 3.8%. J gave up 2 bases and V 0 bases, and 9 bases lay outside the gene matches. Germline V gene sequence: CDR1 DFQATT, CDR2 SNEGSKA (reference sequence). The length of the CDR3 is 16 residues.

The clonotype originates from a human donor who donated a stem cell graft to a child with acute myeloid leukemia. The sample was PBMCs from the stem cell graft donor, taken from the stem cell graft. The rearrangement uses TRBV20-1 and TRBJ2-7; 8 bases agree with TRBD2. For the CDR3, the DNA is TGCAGTGCTAGAGATCCCCTTAGCGGGGCCCCCTACGAGCAGTACTTC. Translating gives CSARDPLSGAPYEQYF.